Each of the 4 T cell receptor beta chains below was sequenced from the same sample in a study of T cells in Graves' hyperthyroidism and ophthalmopathy. RNA transcripts gave rise to amplified TCR beta CDR3 regions. The HTBI primer set drove a first-round RT-PCR of the TCR CDR3. From the multiplex PCR reads, TCRdb called clonotypes with MiXCR, one entry per CDR3 protein. The data show around 480,000 distinct CDR3 sequences, with 14% seen just once and over 15% held by the top ten. The material sequenced was blood. The receptors were sampled from a woman aged 18-29 years with Graves' hyperthyroidism.

The chain carries TRBV20-1 and TRBJ1-2; D unresolved. The length of the CDR3 is 10 residues. Germline CDR1 reads DFQATT; CDR2 reads SNEGSKA (reference sequence). Trimming took off 4 bases at V and 3 bases at J, with 3 bases between the two ends. The CDR3 sequence is CSATDYGYTF. The CDR3 DNA is TGCAGTGCTACAGACTATGGCTACACCTTC.

This clonotype occurred many times. The chain couples TRBV11-3 to TRBJ2-1; D gene uncertain. Germline loops: CDR1 SGHNT, CDR2 YENEEA. Deletions cut 0 bases from V and 10 bases from J, with 7 bases between. The CDR3 is 12 residues long. The CDR3 sequence: CASSLDRREQFF. Written as DNA, the CDR3 is TGTGCCAGCAGCTTAGATCGTCGGGAGCAGTTCTTC. Supplemented by reference TRBV11-3 and TRBJ2-1, the full variable domain reads EAGVVQSPRYKIIEKKQPVAFWCNPISGHNTLYWYLQNLGQGPELLIRYENEEAVDDSQLPKDRFSAERLKGVDSTLKIQPAELGDSAVYLCASSLDRREQFFGPGTRLTVL.

This clonotype has ten or more counts. The chain employs TRBV11-3 and TRBJ2-4, with D possibly matching TRBD2 (6 bases). This CDR3 has 16 amino acids. Per germline, CDR1 SGHNT and CDR2 YENEEA. V lost 5 bases and J lost 9, with 23 bases in between. CDR3 nucleotides: TGTGCCAGCAGCGGGAGGCGGACGCCCAAAAGTGGCATTCAGTACTTC. Its protein product is CASSGRRTPKSGIQYF.

This clonotype came up a few times. The chain carries TRBV5-1 and TRBJ2-7, with D tentatively TRBD1 (7 bases). V was shortened by 1 base and J by 3 bases, with 11 bases between the two germline ends. CDR1 and CDR2 from the germline V gene are SGHRS and YFSETQ. The CDR3 sequence is 14 residues long. The CDR3 is CASSLSQGGYEQYF. CDR3 nucleotide sequence: TGCGCCAGCAGCTTGAGCCAGGGGGGCTACGAGCAGTACTTC.